Presented here are 8 T cell receptor beta chains from one specimen sequenced in a study of blood T cell repertoires in COVID-19. Sequenced by immunoSEQ multiplex PCR; TCRdb stores in-frame clones only, minus some. The sample has hundreds of thousands of clones, under 90% seen once. The sample comprised PBMCs or T cells enriched from blood (not recorded which). These receptors were taken from a woman aged 25 to 45 who had recovered from COVID-19.

The V and J genes are TRBV7-3 and TRBJ2-3; 9 bases line up with TRBD2. This CDR3 comprises 17 residues. V was clipped by 6 bases and J by 0 bases; unmatched bases: 10. Germline V gives CDR1 SGHTA, CDR2 FQGTGA. The CDR3 sequence: CASSGGAGGSSTDTQYF. CDR3 sequence (DNA): TGTGCCAGCAGTGGTGGAGCGGGAGGCTCTAGCACAGATACGCAGTATTTT.

DNA for the CDR3: TGCGCCAGCAGTGGGAGCGGGAGGGCCGGGACCGGGGAGCTGTTTTTT. It codes for CASSGSGRAGTGELFF. The genes are TRBV10-2 and TRBJ2-2, with 10 bases identical to TRBD2. This CDR3 spans 16 amino acids. Looked up from germline, CDR1 is WSHSY and CDR2 is SAAADI. J lost 5 bases, V lost 4 bases, and 7 bases had no gene match.

The chain links TRBV6-2 or TRBV6-3 to TRBJ2-7; D unclear. The ends were cut back, 7 bases at V and 1 base at J, with 14 bases in the middle. The CDR3 spans 14 residues. Germline CDR1 is MNHEY and CDR2 is SVGEGT. The CDR3 DNA is TGTGCCAGCACCCCCCAGGTGGATTCCTACGAGCAGTACTTC. It yields the protein CASTPQVDSYEQYF.

The J gene is TRBJ2-1, the V gene TRBV6-5; 12 bases line up with TRBD2. CDR1 MNHEY and CDR2 SVGAGI come from the germline V gene. The CDR3 has 14 amino acids. The V segment lost 9 bases and the J segment 4 bases; nucleotides outside the gene matches: 4. The CDR3 bases are TGTGCCAGTAGGACTAGCGGGATATACAATGAGCAGTTCTTC. It encodes CASRTSGIYNEQFF.

The chain couples TRBV7-9 to TRBJ1-2; TRBD1 agrees at 9 bases. From germline, CDR1 is SEHNR and CDR2 FQNEAQ (reference sequence). J lost 4 bases, V lost 10 bases, and 16 bases had no gene match. The CDR3 sequence is 16 residues long. CDR3 nucleotides: TGTGCCACCCCGAATCAGAGGACAGGGGAGGTCTATGGCTACACCTTC. Its translation is CATPNQRTGEVYGYTF.

The V and J genes are TRBV5-8 and TRBJ1-2; the match to TRBD1 covers 8 bases. Losses at the gene ends were 5 bases for V and 4 bases for J; bases not matched to a gene: 7. Germline V gene data show CDR1 as SGHTS and CDR2 as YDEGEE. The CDR3 runs 14 residues. The CDR3 DNA follows: TGTGCCAGCAGGGAAAGGACAGGGCCCTATGGCTACACCTTC. Translated, it gives CASRERTGPYGYTF. The whole variable domain, filled in from reference TRBV5-8 and TRBJ1-2, reads EAGVTQSPTHLIKTRGQQATLRCSPISGHTSVYWYQQALGLGLQFLLWYDEGEERNRGNFPPRFSGRQFPNYSSELNVNALELEDSALYLCASRERTGPYGYTFGSGTRLTVV.

In this sample, this clone turned up once. The gene calls are TRBV28 and TRBJ1-6; 9 bases are shared with TRBD1. The V segment lost 5 bases and the J segment 8 bases; nucleotides outside the gene matches: 10. Germline lookup yields CDR1 MDHEN and CDR2 SYDVKM. The CDR3 runs 16 residues. Here the CDR3 reads CASSDRDREIDSPLHF. The CDR3 nucleotides are TGTGCCAGCAGTGACCGGGACAGGGAAATAGATTCACCCCTCCACTTT. Complete variable domain (other parts from reference TRBV28 and TRBJ1-6): DVKVTQSSRYLVKRTGEKVFLECVQDMDHENMFWYRQDPGLGLRLIYFSYDVKMKEKGDIPEGYSVSREKKERFSLILESASTNQTSMYLCASSDRDREIDSPLHFGNGTRLTVT.

The V call is TRBV5-1, the J call TRBJ2-2, with 11 bases aligning to TRBD2. The germline V gene has CDR1 SGHRS and CDR2 YFSETQ. The CDR3 length is 17 residues. V lost 4 bases to trimming and J lost 7 bases; unmatched junction nucleotides: 12. The CDR3 sequence: CASSRKLAGVGGGELFF. CDR3 bases: TGCGCCAGCAGCAGAAAACTAGCGGGAGTCGGTGGCGGGGAGCTGTTTTTT.